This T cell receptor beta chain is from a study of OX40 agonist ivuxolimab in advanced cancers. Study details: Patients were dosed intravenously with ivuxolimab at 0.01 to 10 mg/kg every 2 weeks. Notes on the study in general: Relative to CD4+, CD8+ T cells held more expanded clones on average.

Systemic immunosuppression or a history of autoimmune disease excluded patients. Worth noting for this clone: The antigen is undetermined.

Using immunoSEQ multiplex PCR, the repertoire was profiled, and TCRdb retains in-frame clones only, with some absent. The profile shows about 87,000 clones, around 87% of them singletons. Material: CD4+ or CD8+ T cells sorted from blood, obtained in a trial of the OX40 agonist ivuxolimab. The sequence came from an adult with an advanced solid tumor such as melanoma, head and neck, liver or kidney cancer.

CDR3 in amino acids: CASGTYVVLRNGYTF. CDR3 in DNA: TGTGCTAGTGGCACGTACGTGGTTTTAAGAAATGGCTACACCTTC. The V and J genes are TRBV12-5 and TRBJ1-2; D ambiguous. The CDR3 contains 15 residues. The germline gives CDR1 LGHNT, CDR2 FRNRAP. The V end was cut by 6 bases, the J end by 6 bases, with 20 bases between.